This T cell receptor (beta chain) came from a study of blood T cell repertoires in COVID-19. The overall study: Italy, Spain and the United States were the sources of the convalescent and acute COVID-19 samples. Sources were T cells, B-cell-depleted T cells, or PBMCs; the material itself was cDNA or gDNA.

This clone came up a few times. CDR1 SGHRS and CDR2 YFSETQ come from the germline V gene. The germline V and J ends were trimmed by 5 bases and 6 bases, with 17 bases remaining between them. This CDR3 is 15 amino acids long. Assay: immunoSEQ multiplex PCR; the TCRdb copy retains only in-frame clones and omits some. The table shows roughly 180,000 clones, with under 90% occurring only once. The receptor comes from an elderly woman with active or convalescent COVID-19. The sequenced material came from peripheral blood. V usage is TRBV5-1 and J usage is TRBJ1-4; D is unclear. DNA of the CDR3: TGCGCCAGCAGGTACAGTTGGACGGAGGATGAAAAACTGTTTTTT. Translating gives CASRYSWTEDEKLFF.